Below, one T cell receptor beta chain is given with its context. The identical CDR3 is also encoded by other nucleotide sequences in the sample. Germline V gives CDR1 MNHEY, CDR2 SVGAGI. The CDR3 covers 13 residues. V gave up 5 bases and J gave up 3 bases, with 8 bases separating them. The data are from a study of blood T cell repertoires in COVID-19. Study-level background: The United States, Italy and Spain supplied acute and convalescent COVID-19 samples.

Measured with immunoSEQ multiplex PCR; TCRdb has only the in-frame clones, and not every one. Counted here are 310,000 or so clones, approximately 90% occurring once; the ten biggest clones make up 8% to 13%. Each participant's cohort was designated according to participant-reported clinical history. Material: PBMCs or T cells enriched from blood (not recorded which). The receptor was isolated from a woman under 30 who had recovered from COVID-19. The chain employs TRBV6-5 and TRBJ1-5; maybe TRBD1 (5 bases). CDR3 loop: CASSRQPNQPQHF. In nucleotides, the CDR3 is TGTGCCAGCAGTAGACAGCCCAATCAGCCCCAGCATTTT.